The source of this TCR beta chain is a study of beta chain features in type 1 diabetes. The sequenced template was cDNA made from the entire isolated RNA. Method: immunoSEQ multiplex PCR; TCRdb's copy keeps in-frame clones and lacks some. The table shows under 400,000 clones, with around 13% occurring only once. This clone was seen more than once but under ten times. The antigen is unknown. There was one heparinised blood draw per donor, averaging roughly 0.12 L. Stem cell-like memory, regulatory, central memory and naive CD4+ cells were sorted via CD45RO/CCR7/CD25/CD127/CD95/CD27. Broader study findings: Patients showed naive, central memory and Treg TCRB repertoires that appeared more similar than those of healthy donors. For patients and controls alike, PCR might favor shorter templates to the same degree.

The clonotype comes from a young man in good health. Sequenced material: central memory CD4+ T cells from blood.

CDR3: CASSLVSGSSNEQFF. CDR3 nucleotide sequence: TGTGCCAGCAGCTTGGTTAGCGGGAGTTCGAATGAGCAGTTCTTC. The chain has TRBV5-6 and TRBJ2-1; TRBD2 agrees at 9 bases. Trimming removed 0 bases from V and 7 bases from J; junction bases left unmatched: 5. Germline loops: CDR1 SGHDT, CDR2 YYEEEE. The CDR3 has 15 residues.